This is a list of T cell receptor beta chains from one sample in a study of blood T cell repertoires in COVID-19. Data came from immunoSEQ multiplex PCR; TCRdb stores just in-frame clones and leaves some out. Seen here are around 230,000 clones, approximately 90% observed once, and the top ten hold around 7.2%. Source material: peripheral blood. The receptor set was obtained from a man between 60 and 75 years old who had recovered from COVID-19. CDR3s include the opening cysteine and the closing phenylalanine or tryptophan. Each record gives: V gene, J gene, clone size, D gene, CDR3 DNA, CDR3 protein. The D gene is left open where the match is weak. A row's size may be missing; if present it is once, few, many or a size class.

TRBV5-5	TRBJ2-2	NA	TRBD1	TGTGCCAGCAGCAGGGACAGCTCGAACACCGGGGAGCTGTTTTTT	CASSRDSSNTGELFF
TRBV5-1	TRBJ1-6	NA	TRBD1	TGCGCCAGCAGCAGGGACAGCTCCTATAATTCACCCCTCCACTTT	CASSRDSSYNSPLHF
TRBV29-1	TRBJ2-2	NA	NA	TGCAGCGTTGTCGGTGAACAGTCGGCCGGGGAGCTGTTTTTT	CSVVGEQSAGELFF
TRBV6-5	TRBJ1-1	NA	NA	TGTGCCAGCAGTTACTCCAGGGGAACTGAAGCTTTCTTT	CASSYSRGTEAFF
TRBV11-2	TRBJ1-5	NA	NA	TGTGCCAGCAGCTCAGACAGATTCAATCAGCCCCAGCATTTT	CASSSDRFNQPQHF
TRBV19	TRBJ2-3	NA	NA	TGTGCCAGTAGTAAATACAGTCTGACAGATACGCAGTATTTT	CASSKYSLTDTQYF
TRBV6-6	TRBJ2-3	once	TRBD2	TGTGCCAGCAGTTACGTAGCGGGGGGCACAGATACGCAGTATTTT	CASSYVAGGTDTQYF
TRBV7-9	TRBJ1-1	NA	TRBD1	TGTGCCAGCAGCCAATCTCAGGGGGCGGGGAACACTGAAGCTTTCTTT	CASSQSQGAGNTEAFF
TRBV7-9	TRBJ1-1	NA	TRBD1	TGTGCCAGCAGCTTAGAAGGACAGGGTGGTGAAGCTTTCTTT	CASSLEGQGGEAFF
TRBV6-5	TRBJ2-2	NA	NA	TGTGCCAGCAGCCCACCAGGGTTCGGCGGGGAGCTGTTTTTT	CASSPPGFGGELFF
TRBV28	TRBJ1-1	NA	NA	TGTGCCAGCAGTCAAACGACTCCAGCGAACACTGAAGCTTTCTTT	CASSQTTPANTEAFF
TRBV6-4	TRBJ2-2	NA	TRBD2	TGTGCCAGCAGACTCGGGGGGGCGAACACCGGGGAGCTGTTTTTT	CASRLGGANTGELFF
TRBV5-1	TRBJ1-2	NA	NA	TGCGCCAGCAGCGACCCCACGACAGGACGGGATGGCTACACCTTC	CASSDPTTGRDGYTF
TRBV5-1	TRBJ2-2	few	TRBD2	TGCGCCAGCAGCTTCCCTTCTAGCGGGGGTGAAACCGGGGAGCTGTTTTTT	CASSFPSSGGETGELFF
TRBV6-5	TRBJ2-1	NA	NA	TGTGCCAGCAGTTACCCGGAGGGGTACAATGAGCAGTTCTTC	CASSYPEGYNEQFF
TRBV6-5	TRBJ2-4	NA	NA	TGTGCCAGCAGTTGGGGCGGCAAAAACATTCAGTACTTC	CASSWGGKNIQYF
TRBV29-1	TRBJ2-3	few	NA	TGCAGCGTTGAAGCGCTGGTACAAGGGACAACTGCAGATACGCAGTATTTT	CSVEALVQGTTADTQYF
TRBV5-1	TRBJ1-6	few	NA	TGCGCCAGCAGCTTGTCCACCGCGAATAATTCACCCCTCCACTTT	CASSLSTANNSPLHF